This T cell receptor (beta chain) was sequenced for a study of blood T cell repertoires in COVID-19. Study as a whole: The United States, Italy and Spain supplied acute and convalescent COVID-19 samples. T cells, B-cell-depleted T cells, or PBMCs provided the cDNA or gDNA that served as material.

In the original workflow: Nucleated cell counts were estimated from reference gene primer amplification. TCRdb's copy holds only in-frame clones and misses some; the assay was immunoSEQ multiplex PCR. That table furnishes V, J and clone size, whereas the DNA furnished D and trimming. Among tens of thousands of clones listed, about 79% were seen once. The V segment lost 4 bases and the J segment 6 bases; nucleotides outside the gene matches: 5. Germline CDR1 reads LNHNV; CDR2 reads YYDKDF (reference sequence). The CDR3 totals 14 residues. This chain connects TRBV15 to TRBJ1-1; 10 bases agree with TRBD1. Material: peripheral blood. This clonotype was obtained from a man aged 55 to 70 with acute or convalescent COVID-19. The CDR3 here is CATSKTGGGAEAFF. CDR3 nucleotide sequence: TGTGCCACCAGCAAGACAGGGGGCGGCGCTGAAGCTTTCTTT.